This TCR beta chain stems from a study of blood T cell repertoires in COVID-19. The length of the CDR3 is 18 residues. The germline V gene has CDR1 MNHEY and CDR2 SMNVEV (reference sequence). V was pared by 2 bases and J by 2 bases, with 15 bases of the junction left unmatched. The data were produced by immunoSEQ multiplex PCR, yet TCRdb's version contains in-frame clones alone and is incomplete. The sample has about 120,000 clones; 79% are singletons. The V gene is TRBV27, the J gene TRBJ2-7; 7 bases line up with TRBD2. This TCR was sampled from a man aged 35-49 years with active or convalescent COVID-19. Sequencing used peripheral blood. The CDR3: CASSLKNTWGGVPYEQYF. The DNA for the CDR3 is TGTGCCAGCAGTTTAAAGAATACATGGGGAGGGGTTCCCTACGAGCAGTACTTC.